What follows are 25 T cell receptor beta chains derived from one specimen sequenced in a study of T cell repertoires in cytomegalovirus infection. TCRdb recomputed calls from the reads with MiXCR, one row per CDR3 protein. The data hold under 450,000 distinct CDR3 sequences, with roughly 34% observed a single time. These TCRs are of unknown antigen specificity. Sequencing was performed on cultured PBMCs, taken from culture after CMV antigen stimulation. Every receptor here comes from a human donor in good health (CMV status not recorded). Some clones in this sample may be carry-over from other donors' samples.

This sequence joins TRBV10-3 and TRBJ1-1; a possible D gene is TRBD1 (5 bases). From germline, CDR1 is ENHRY and CDR2 SYGVKD. This CDR3 is built from 14 residues. Trimming cost V 4 bases and J 1 base, with 10 bases left between them. DNA for the CDR3: TGTGCCATCAGTGGGGCGGGGGAGAACACTGAAGCTTTCTTT. Translation: CAISGAGENTEAFF.

The chain uses TRBV6-5 and TRBJ1-5, with 8 bases identical to TRBD1. V gave up 5 bases and J gave up 10 bases; unmatched junction bases: 16. The CDR3 extends over 16 amino acids. CDR1 is MNHEY and CDR2 is SVGAGI in the germline V gene. CDR3: CASSPTADRGYPPQHF. CDR3 DNA sequence: TGTGCCAGCAGTCCCACCGCCGACAGGGGATATCCCCCCCAGCATTTT.

This clonotype has at least ten counts. The chain employs TRBV12-3 or TRBV12-4 and TRBJ2-1; D call uncertain. This CDR3 has 12 residues. The ends were cut back, 3 bases at V and 4 bases at J, with 4 bases in the middle. The CDR3 nucleotides are TGTGCCAGCAGTTTTCCGTACAATGAGCAGTTCTTC. Amino acids: CASSFPYNEQFF.

This clonotype was seen only a few times. The chain employs TRBV7-2 and TRBJ1-2; a possible D gene is TRBD1 (5 bases). The V gene's germline CDR1 is SGHTA and CDR2 FQGNSA. The CDR3 runs 13 residues. V shed 5 bases and J shed 4 bases, with 11 bases lying between them. The CDR3 DNA sequence: TGTGCCAGCAGCCCCGACAGTACCTATGGCTACACCTTC. Translated: CASSPDSTYGYTF. The complete variable domain, with remaining parts taken from reference TRBV7-2 and TRBJ1-2, reads GAGVSQSPSNKVTEKGKDVELRCDPISGHTALYWYRQSLGQGLEFLIYFQGNSAPDKSGLPSDRFSAERTGGSVSTLTIQRTQQEDSAVYLCASSPDSTYGYTFGSGTRLTVV.

The rearrangement joins TRBV7-2 to TRBJ2-3, with 12 bases identical to TRBD2. The CDR3 spans 18 residues. Losses at the gene ends were 5 bases for V and 0 bases for J; bases not matched to a gene: 9. CDR1 SGHTA and CDR2 FQGNSA come from the germline V gene. The CDR3 DNA reads as TGTGCCAGCAGCCCCAGGACTAGCGGGGTCCTAAGCACAGATACGCAGTATTTT. It yields the protein CASSPRTSGVLSTDTQYF.

In this sample, this clonotype turned up many times. This chain uses TRBV7-8 with TRBJ2-5, with TRBD2 as a possible D gene (6 bases). This CDR3 comprises 17 residues. Germline assignment: CDR1 SGHVS and CDR2 FQNEAQ. Trimming cost V 0 bases and J 0 bases, with 14 bases left between them. CDR3 sequence: CASSLAVLREYQETQYF. CDR3 nucleotide sequence: TGTGCCAGCAGCTTAGCGGTGCTCCGGGAGTACCAAGAGACCCAGTACTTC.

This clonotype has a handful of counts. The chain is built from TRBV6-5 and TRBJ1-1, with 9 bases lining up with TRBD1. Germline CDR1 MNHEY, CDR2 SVGAGI. Unmatched junction bases numbered 12, after V lost 7 bases and J lost 0 bases. This CDR3 is 17 amino acids long. CDR3 in DNA: TGTGCCAGCACCTACCAAGCGGACAGGGGTATGAACACTGAAGCTTTCTTT. The encoded protein is CASTYQADRGMNTEAFF.

The count of this clonotype is one. The junction shows a germline mismatch at one end, possibly a read error. The J gene is TRBJ1-1, the V gene TRBV24-1; D possibly corresponds to TRBD1 (5 bases). Germline loops: CDR1 KGHDR, CDR2 SFDVKD. There are 11 residues in the CDR3. CDR3 coding DNA: TGTGCCACCAGTGTCCGGGGGGAAGCCTTCTTT. This translates into CATSVRGEAFF.

This chain uses TRBV12-3 or TRBV12-4 with TRBJ1-4; D gene unclear. Trimming took off 6 bases at V and 8 bases at J, with 16 bases between the two ends. This CDR3 region has 14 residues. In DNA form, the CDR3 reads TGTGCCAGCAGGATAGGTGGGATTCGGGAAAAACTGTTTTTT. It yields the protein CASRIGGIREKLFF.

The J gene is TRBJ2-5, the V gene TRBV4-1; 10 bases are a match to TRBD2. Germline V gene data show CDR1 as MGHRA and CDR2 as YSYEKL. The V gene end was trimmed by 4 bases and the J gene end by 5 bases; junction bases not matched to a gene: 16. CDR3 length equals 18 residues. The CDR3 spells CASSPRGSVAGGLETQYF. DNA for the CDR3: TGCGCCAGCAGCCCTCGAGGCTCGGTAGCGGGAGGTTTGGAGACCCAGTACTTC.

This clonotype was seen many times. This chain joins TRBV7-8 and TRBJ1-3; TRBD1 aligns across 8 bases. CDR1 and CDR2 from the germline V gene are SGHVS and FQNEAQ. The J segment lost 0 bases and the V segment lost 6 bases, leaving 16 bases of the junction unmatched. This CDR3 region has 19 residues. As DNA, the CDR3 is TGTGCCAGCAGTATATTAGCCTCAAGCAGGGGGCTCTCTGGAAACACCATATATTTT. This translates into CASSILASSRGLSGNTIYF.

This clonotype was seen repeatedly, ten times or more. One end of the junction does not line up with germline, which may come from a read error. V usage is TRBV7-7 and J usage is TRBJ2-5; either TRBD1 or TRBD2 may supply D (5 bases each). This CDR3 spans 13 amino acids. Germline values: CDR1 SSHAT, CDR2 FNYEAQ (reference sequence). In DNA form, the CDR3 reads TGTGCTAGCAGCTTAGAGAGGGGAGAGACCCAGTACTTC. It codes for CASSLERGETQYF.

This clonotype was seen only a few times. The V call is TRBV7-2, the J call TRBJ1-5; D call uncertain. This CDR3 has 12 residues. The germline V gene has CDR1 SGHTA and CDR2 FQGNSA. V lost 4 bases, J lost 5 bases, and 6 bases lay in between. Here the CDR3 reads CASSSLHQPQHF. CDR3 nucleotide sequence: TGTGCCAGCAGCTCCCTACATCAGCCCCAGCATTTT.

The sample holds a few counts of this clonotype. V usage is TRBV19 and J usage is TRBJ2-1, with TRBD1 identical over 7 bases. The CDR3 covers 17 residues. Germline CDR1 reads LNHDA; CDR2 reads SQIVND (reference sequence). The junction had 8 bases not matched to a gene; V was cut back by 3 bases and J by 0 bases. The CDR3: CASSIPTGTSSYNEQFF. In nucleotides, the CDR3 is TGTGCCAGTAGTATCCCGACAGGGACGAGCTCCTACAATGAGCAGTTCTTC.

The chain employs TRBV11-2 and TRBJ2-1, with 11 bases that match TRBD2. V trimming: 4 bases; J trimming: 2 bases; junction bases outside the gene matches: 4. Germline lookup yields CDR1 SGHAT and CDR2 FQNNGV. The CDR3 consists of 16 residues. The CDR3, as DNA: TGTGCCAGCAGCTGGCTGGGACTAGCGGCCTACAATGAGCAGTTCTTC. It yields the protein CASSWLGLAAYNEQFF.

V and J are TRBV27 and TRBJ1-4; D unclear. V was shortened by 3 bases and J by 7 bases, with 12 bases between the two germline ends. Germline V gene lookup returns CDR1 MNHEY and CDR2 SMNVEV (reference sequence). The CDR3 length is 14 residues. CDR3 in DNA: TGTGCCAGCAGTTTGAGGACGGAAGTTGAAAAACTGTTTTTT. It encodes CASSLRTEVEKLFF.

V usage is TRBV20-1 and J usage is TRBJ1-4; TRBD1 matches at 9 bases. Germline loops: CDR1 DFQATT, CDR2 SNEGSKA (reference sequence). The CDR3 contains 15 residues. V dropped 3 bases and J dropped 5; count of bases not matched to a gene: 7. CDR3 region: CSARHPGTGNEKLFF. DNA of the CDR3: TGCAGTGCTAGGCACCCGGGGACAGGGAATGAAAAACTGTTTTTT.

The rearrangement joins TRBV4-1 to TRBJ1-2; unclear D gene. The V gene lost 0 bases and the J gene lost 6 bases, with 11 bases spanning the gap. CDR1 and CDR2 from the germline V gene are MGHRA and YSYEKL. This CDR3 has 14 residues. Here the CDR3 DNA reads TGCGCCAGCAGCCAAGATGGGCAGGCTGATGGCTACACCTTC. Its translation is CASSQDGQADGYTF.

This clonotype was seen a few times. The V and J genes are TRBV6-1 and TRBJ2-4; TRBD2 matches 7 bases. The better agreement between TRBJ2-5 and the DNA end casts doubt on the J call. The CDR3 is made up of 12 amino acids. Germline V gives CDR1 MNHNS, CDR2 SASEGT. This CDR3 is CASSGEGGTQYF. Written as DNA, the CDR3 is TGTGCCAGCAGTGGGGAGGGCGGGACCCAGTACTTC.

There are a few counts of this clonotype. The CDR3 DNA reads as TGCAGTGCTAGAGATCGCGGCCATACAGATACGCAGTATTTT. Its protein is CSARDRGHTDTQYF. This chain links TRBV20-1 with TRBJ2-3; no clear D gene. This CDR3 is 14 amino acids long. Germline V CDR1 and CDR2: DFQATT, SNEGSKA (reference sequence). V lost 0 bases to trimming and J lost 3 bases, with 10 bases between them.

This chain's CDR3 is CASSEVGSKNIQYF. DNA for the CDR3: TGTGCCAGCAGTGAAGTCGGGTCCAAAAACATTCAGTACTTC. This chain uses TRBV6-1 with TRBJ2-4, with D hard to call. V dropped 1 base and J dropped 2 bases, with 6 bases sitting between them. Germline lookup yields CDR1 MNHNS and CDR2 SASEGT. The CDR3 totals 14 residues.

The V call is TRBV29-1, the J call TRBJ2-5, with D perhaps matching TRBD2 (5 bases). Germline loops: CDR1 SQVTM, CDR2 ANQGSEA. V was trimmed by 4 bases and J by 5 bases, leaving 17 bases between them. The CDR3 extends over 14 amino acids. CDR3 sequence (DNA): TGCAGCGTTGTCGGTCGAGGGAACGCTGAGACCCAGTACTTC. It is translated as CSVVGRGNAETQYF.

Regarding this clonotype: This may be a read error, as it is one base from a much larger clone. The chain has TRBV12-3 or TRBV12-4 and TRBJ2-1; D is ambiguous. CDR3 length: 11 residues. The V and J ends lost 6 bases and 5 bases respectively, with 5 bases between them. CDR3 sequence reads: CASRINNEQFF. The CDR3 DNA reads as TGTGCCAGCAGAATAAACAATGAGCAGTTCTTC.

In this sample, this clonotype turned up once. The chain carries TRBV6-2 or TRBV6-3 and TRBJ2-2; 14 bases line up with TRBD2. With 1 base clipped from V and 6 bases from J, the junction kept 19 bases outside the gene matches. The CDR3 extends over 22 amino acids. CDR1 MNHEY and CDR2 SVGEGT come from the germline V gene. The CDR3 here is CASSYFIPHRTSGRRRAGELFF. The CDR3 nucleotides are TGTGCCAGCAGTTACTTCATACCCCACCGGACTAGCGGGAGGCGAAGGGCCGGGGAGCTGTTTTTT.

This clonotype was picked up a small number of times. The chain has TRBV3-1 and TRBJ2-4, with 9 nucleotides matching TRBD1. The length of the CDR3 is 21 residues. The germline V gene has CDR1 LGHDT and CDR2 YNNKEL (reference sequence). V lost 0 bases to trimming and J lost 0 bases; unmatched junction nucleotides: 15. The CDR3 is CASSQEEDRGHSLVAKNIQYF. In DNA form, the CDR3 reads TGTGCCAGCAGCCAAGAGGAGGACAGGGGCCACTCTTTGGTAGCCAAAAACATTCAGTACTTC. Full variable domain (outside the CDR3, taken from reference TRBV3-1 and TRBJ2-4): DTAVSQTPKYLVTQMGNDKSIKCEQNLGHDTMYWYKQDSKKFLKIMFSYNNKELIINETVPNRFSPKSPDKAHLNLHINSLELGDSAVYFCASSQEEDRGHSLVAKNIQYFGAGTRLSVL.